A selection of T cell receptor beta chains follows, all from one sample in a study of cytomegalovirus exposure and HLA in healthy donors. The assay was immunoSEQ multiplex PCR, and TCRdb's table has in-frame clones only and misses some. The profile shows 150,000 to 200,000 clones, around 82% of them singletons. The sequencing input was PBMCs. The receptors shown here come from a middle-aged man in good health and CMV-seronegative. CDR3s include the opening cysteine and the closing phenylalanine or tryptophan. Fields, in order: CDR3 DNA, CDR3 protein, V gene, J gene, clone size, D gene. The D gene is left open where the match is weak. Rows may omit the clone size; those that give it use once, few, many or a size class.

TGTGCCAGCAGCCCTGAGGAGACAGGCTATGGCTACACCTTC	CASSPEETGYGYTF	TRBV7-2	TRBJ1-2	.	.
TGCGCCAGCGGACAGGGTGAGAACTATGGCTACACCTTC	CASGQGENYGYTF	TRBV9	TRBJ1-2	.	TRBD1
TGTGCCTGGTTTACAGGGGGCCAGCAGTTCTTC	CAWFTGGQQFF	TRBV30	TRBJ2-1	.	TRBD1
TGTGCCAGCAGTTTTAGCGGGGGGGCTTACGAGCAGTACTTC	CASSFSGGAYEQYF	TRBV7-6	TRBJ2-7	.	TRBD2
TGCGCCAGCAGCGTATCAGGGGTTGAAGATACGCAGTATTTT	CASSVSGVEDTQYF	TRBV5-1	TRBJ2-3	.	.
TGTGCCAGCAGTGGACAGGGGGCCCCGGACGTTGCGCCCCAGCATTTT	CASSGQGAPDVAPQHF	TRBV27	TRBJ1-5	.	TRBD1
TGTGCCAGCAGCCCTAGACAGGGGGGGACCGGTGAGACCCAGTACTTC	CASSPRQGGTGETQYF	TRBV11-3	TRBJ2-5	.	TRBD1
TGTGCCAGCAGCTCCCGTGAGACTAGCGGAGACCCCTACGAGCAGTACTTC	CASSSRETSGDPYEQYF	TRBV7-8	TRBJ2-7	few	TRBD2
TGTTCCAGCAGCTTAGACAGGGACTACGAGCAGTACTTC	CSSSLDRDYEQYF	TRBV7-9	TRBJ2-7	once	TRBD1
TGTGCCAGCAGCCGCCCGACTAGCGGGAGGCGGGAGACCCAGTACTTC	CASSRPTSGRRETQYF	TRBV6-6	TRBJ2-5	.	TRBD2
TGTGCCTGGAGTAGCCCACCCCGTTCCTACAATGAGCAGTTCTTC	CAWSSPPRSYNEQFF	TRBV30	TRBJ2-1	.	.
TGTGCCAGCTCACCCGGGACAGTCCTTACCTACGAGCAGTACTTC	CASSPGTVLTYEQYF	TRBV18	TRBJ2-7	.	TRBD1
TGTGCCAGCAGCCCAGACTCTAACTATGGCTACACCTTC	CASSPDSNYGYTF	TRBV2	TRBJ1-2	.	.
TGTGCCAGCAGCTTAGGTGAGGGATTCTATGGCTACACCTTC	CASSLGEGFYGYTF	TRBV7-2	TRBJ1-2	.	.
TGTGCCAGTAGCTTCCCAGGGCAGCAAGAGACCCAGTACTTC	CASSFPGQQETQYF	TRBV19	TRBJ2-5	once	.
TGTGCCAGTAGTCGCAGGGAAGGCTCCTACGAGCAGTACTTC	CASSRREGSYEQYF	TRBV19	TRBJ2-7	.	.
TGTGCCAGCAGCTTGACTAGCGGCCGAGCAGATACGCAGTATTTT	CASSLTSGRADTQYF	TRBV5-4	TRBJ2-3	.	TRBD2
TGTGCCAGCAAGGGACAGGGAACAGATACGCAGTATTTT	CASKGQGTDTQYF	TRBV6-5	TRBJ2-3	.	TRBD1
TGTGCCAGCTCCCTCAGGCGGGGGGATCAGCCCCAGCATTTT	CASSLRRGDQPQHF	TRBV7-2	TRBJ1-5	.	.
TGTGCCAGCTCACCAAACTCAGATACGCAGTATTTT	CASSPNSDTQYF	TRBV18	TRBJ2-3	.	.
TGTGCCTGGAGAGTCGGGGGGACCTTTTACAATGAGCAGTTCTTC	CAWRVGGTFYNEQFF	TRBV30	TRBJ2-1	once	TRBD2
TGCGCCAGCCGTCCCGGGGGCTCCTACGAGCAGTACTTC	CASRPGGSYEQYF	TRBV5-1	TRBJ2-7	few	.
TGTGCCAGTAGTCTTTCCTCCGGGACAGCCTATGGCTACACCTTC	CASSLSSGTAYGYTF	TRBV19	TRBJ1-2	.	TRBD1
TGTGCCAGTACCAAGGGGGCTAGCGGGAGAGCAGATACGCAGTATTTT	CASTKGASGRADTQYF	TRBV19	TRBJ2-3	.	TRBD2
TGTGCCAGCAGCTTAGGACAGGGGTGGTCACCCCTCCACTTT	CASSLGQGWSPLHF	TRBV7-2	TRBJ1-6	.	TRBD1
TGTGCCAGCAGTGAAGCGCCTGGGGGGGGTGAGCAGTACTTC	CASSEAPGGGEQYF	TRBV6-1	TRBJ2-7	.	TRBD2
TGTGCCATCTTCTCCGGGACAGGGAGCTATGGCTACACCTTC	CAIFSGTGSYGYTF	TRBV28	TRBJ1-2	.	TRBD1
TGTGCCACCGATACCGGGGCGGGGGACTACGAGCAGTACTTC	CATDTGAGDYEQYF	TRBV6-6	TRBJ2-7	.	TRBD2
TGCGCCAGCATGGCCTCGACAGGGAACTCAGATACGCAGTATTTT	CASMASTGNSDTQYF	TRBV5-1	TRBJ2-3	.	TRBD1
TGCGCCAGCAGCCAAGACAGGGCTCAAGATACGCAGTATTTT	CASSQDRAQDTQYF	TRBV4-3	TRBJ2-3	.	.
TGCGCCAGCAGCCAAGATACACGGACAGAGCAGTTCTTC	CASSQDTRTEQFF	TRBV4-3	TRBJ2-1	.	.
TGTGCCAGTAGTATGGGAATGGGGCTTGGTGAGCAGTTCTTC	CASSMGMGLGEQFF	TRBV19	TRBJ2-1	.	.
TGTGCCAGCAGTGAAACTTGGGCGACTGAAGCTTTCTTT	CASSETWATEAFF	TRBV2	TRBJ1-1	.	.
TGTGCCAGCAACGACAGGGGAGCAGAGCAGCCCCAGCATTTT	CASNDRGAEQPQHF	TRBV6-6	TRBJ1-5	.	TRBD1
TGTGCCAGCAGGGGGACAGCCCCTAATCAGCCCCAGCATTTT	CASRGTAPNQPQHF	TRBV6-1	TRBJ1-5	.	TRBD1
TGTGCCAGTAGTATAGTACAGAACACCGGGGAGCTGTTTTTT	CASSIVQNTGELFF	TRBV19	TRBJ2-2	.	.
TGTGCCATCAGTGTCGGCCTAGCGGGGGGCTCGGGGGAGCAGTACTTC	CAISVGLAGGSGEQYF	TRBV10-3	TRBJ2-7	once	TRBD2
TGTGCCAGCAGATTAACAGGGGCTAGCACAGATACGCAGTATTTT	CASRLTGASTDTQYF	TRBV7-8	TRBJ2-3	.	TRBD1
TGTTCCAGCAGCCCCCCCGGGAGCCCTGGCGCTTTCTTT	CSSSPPGSPGAFF	TRBV7-9	TRBJ1-1	.	.
TGTGCCAGCAGTAACAAGGGGGATACTGAAGCTTTCTTT	CASSNKGDTEAFF	TRBV27	TRBJ1-1	.	.
TGTGCCAGCTCACCACCTAGCAGGGAAACTGGAAACACCATATATTTT	CASSPPSRETGNTIYF	TRBV18	TRBJ1-3	few	.
TGTGCCAGCAGTCTTTACTATAATGAAAAACTGTTTTTT	CASSLYYNEKLFF	TRBV28	TRBJ1-4	.	.
TGTGCCAGCGGAGAGCGGGAAGTTGCCCACGAGCAGTACTTC	CASGEREVAHEQYF	TRBV6-6	TRBJ2-7	.	TRBD2
TGTGCCAGCAGCTTACCGGGGAACACCGGGGAGCTGTTTTTT	CASSLPGNTGELFF	TRBV7-9	TRBJ2-2	.	.
TGTTCCAGCAGTTTATCAGGGGGTGGCTACACCTTC	CSSSLSGGGYTF	TRBV7-9	TRBJ1-2	.	TRBD1
TGCGCCAGCAGCTTTAGCGGGAGGGGGAATGAGCAGTTCTTC	CASSFSGRGNEQFF	TRBV5-1	TRBJ2-1	.	TRBD2
TGTGCCAGCTCACAGGGACAGGGACGGACGACCACTGAAGCTTTCTTT	CASSQGQGRTTTEAFF	TRBV18	TRBJ1-1	.	TRBD1
TGTGCCAGCAGCTTAACCACGGTCGCTTTCTTT	CASSLTTVAFF	TRBV7-9	TRBJ1-1	.	.
TGTGCCACCAGCAGGGACAGGGGGCCTTACGAGCAGTACTTC	CATSRDRGPYEQYF	TRBV15	TRBJ2-7	.	TRBD1
TGTGCCAGTAGTAACCAGGCCTACAATGAGCAGTTCTTC	CASSNQAYNEQFF	TRBV19	TRBJ2-1	.	.
TGTGCCAGTGCCGGGACAGGGGCCCAGCATTTT	CASAGTGAQHF	TRBV19	TRBJ1-5	.	TRBD1
TGTGCCAGCAGCTCGGACAGGGGTAACTATGGCTACACCTTC	CASSSDRGNYGYTF	TRBV7-2	TRBJ1-2	.	TRBD1
TGCGCCAGCAGCCAAGGGGGACAGGGGGCTTACGAGCAGTACTTC	CASSQGGQGAYEQYF	TRBV4-3	TRBJ2-7	.	TRBD1